This entry lists 14 T cell receptor beta chains sequenced from one sample in a study of response to subunit inactivated influenza vaccine (dated by TCRdb to about 2018). The library was generated by RT-PCR. Sequencing took place on an Illumina HiSeq 2500. The public reads were reprocessed in TCRdb via fastp at Q25 and MiXCR, keeping in-frame beta chains. Each entry merges the rows of one CDR3 protein and shows their most common DNA and genes. The sample has about 190,000 distinct CDR3 sequences on record, approximately 15% of them singletons. Jointly, the top ten make up approximately 25% of the sample. Sample: CD8+ T cells sorted from PBMCs, taken 5 days after vaccination. Receptors originate from a man aged 45-60 years who received an inactivated influenza vaccine. Donor details come from another sample of the same person, matched by shared clones.

This clonotype was seen more than once but under ten times. The CDR3 loop is CASSEYGVSYDGYTF. CDR3 nucleotides: TGTGCCAGCAGTGAATACGGGGTCTCCTATGACGGCTACACCTTC. The rearrangement uses TRBV25-1 and TRBJ1-2; no firm D call. With 0 bases removed from V and 8 bases from J, the gap between germline ends came to 16 bases. The CDR3 sequence is 15 residues long. Germline V lookup: CDR1 MGHDK, CDR2 SYGVNS.

This clonotype was picked up a small number of times. This chain connects TRBV6-2 or TRBV6-3 to TRBJ2-5; D not resolved. V was shortened by 1 base and J by 4 bases, with 16 bases between the two germline ends. This CDR3 has 16 amino acids. Germline CDR1 reads MNHEY; CDR2 reads SVGEGT. The CDR3, as DNA: TGTGCCAGCAGTTACTATATCGCCAGGACCGGAGAGACCCAGTACTTC. It yields the protein CASSYYIARTGETQYF.

In its sample, this clonotype was seen a few times. The chain joins TRBV14 to TRBJ1-1, with TRBD1 identical over 8 bases. The CDR3 runs 15 residues. J lost 5 bases, V lost 1 base, and 6 bases had no gene match. Per germline, CDR1 SGHDN and CDR2 FVKESK. The CDR3 bases are TGTGCCAGCAGCCAAGGACGACAGGGGAGGACTGAAGCTTTCTTT. Residues: CASSQGRQGRTEAFF.

The chain has TRBV13 and TRBJ1-5; D gene unclear. The CDR3 has 13 amino acids. Germline CDR1 and CDR2: PRHDT and FYEKMQ (reference sequence). V lost 0 bases to trimming and J lost 4 bases, with 4 bases between them. CDR3 in amino acids: CASSLGQNQPQHF. The DNA of the CDR3 is TGTGCCAGCAGCTTAGGACAGAATCAGCCCCAGCATTTT.

The genes are TRBV12-3 or TRBV12-4 and TRBJ2-1; no reliable D call. The V gene lost 8 bases and the J gene lost 10 bases, with 6 bases spanning the gap. CDR3 length: 9 residues. CDR3 bases: TGTGCCAGCCTCTGGGAGCAGTTCTTC. Translation: CASLWEQFF.

The chain uses TRBV6-2 or TRBV6-3 and TRBJ1-1; D is undetermined. Germline CDR1 is MNHEY and CDR2 is SVGEGT. V shed 6 bases and J shed 2 bases, with 7 bases lying between them. This CDR3 is built from 12 residues. The CDR3 region is CASRIGNTEAFF. The CDR3, as DNA: TGTGCCAGCAGAATTGGAAACACTGAAGCTTTCTTT.

This sequence joins TRBV7-6 and TRBJ1-2, with a possible D match to TRBD1 (5 bases). The V end lost 1 base, the J end lost 0 bases, and 6 bases lay between the germline ends. The CDR3 is 14 residues long. CDR1 is SGHVS and CDR2 is FNYEAQ in the germline V gene. The CDR3 region has the DNA TGTGCCAGCAGCTTAGGGACAACTAACTATGGCTACACCTTC. It specifies CASSLGTTNYGYTF.

Notes on this clonotype: The junction shows a germline mismatch at one end, possibly a read error. The chain employs TRBV6-1 and TRBJ2-7; the D is unclear. Per germline, CDR1 MNHNS and CDR2 SASEGT. This CDR3 region has 15 residues. CDR3 nucleotides: TGTGGCAGCAGTGTCTGGACGGAGAATTCCTACGAGCAGTACTTC. It encodes CGSSVWTENSYEQYF.

The V and J genes are TRBV27 and TRBJ2-3, with unresolved D. This CDR3 region has 15 residues. Between the trimmed V and J ends, which lost 3 bases and 0 bases, there was a span of 10 bases. CDR1 is MNHEY and CDR2 is SMNVEV in the germline V gene (reference sequence). CDR3 sequence: CASSFALISTDTQYF. DNA of the CDR3: TGTGCCAGCAGTTTCGCTCTGATTAGCACAGATACGCAGTATTTT.

This clonotype has at least ten counts. This chain connects TRBV12-3 or TRBV12-4 to TRBJ2-4; D gene ambiguous. V was pared by 6 bases and J by 3 bases, with 12 bases between. The CDR3 sequence is 14 residues long. CDR3 sequence (DNA): TGTGCCAGCAGCGGCCTGTCTGGCAAAAACATTCAGTACTTC. Translated: CASSGLSGKNIQYF.

The gene calls are TRBV4-3 and TRBJ2-7, with TRBD2 identical over 7 bases. Losses at the gene ends were 2 bases for V and 2 bases for J; bases not matched to a gene: 3. Germline CDR1 is LGHNA and CDR2 is YSLEER. The CDR3 contains 14 residues. The CDR3 DNA sequence: TGCGCCAGCAGCCAAACCGGGACTACCTACGAGCAGTACTTC. Amino acid sequence: CASSQTGTTYEQYF.

The chain has TRBV27 and TRBJ2-2, with D unresolved. The germline V gene has CDR1 MNHEY and CDR2 SMNVEV (reference sequence). The CDR3 has 13 residues. V was pared by 0 bases and J by 3 bases, with 2 bases between. The CDR3 region has the DNA TGTGCCAGCAGTTTATCCCACACCGGGGAGCTGTTTTTT. It specifies CASSLSHTGELFF.

This sequence joins TRBV10-2 and TRBJ2-7; tentative D call: TRBD1 (6 bases). Germline CDR1 and CDR2: WSHSY and SAAADI. The length of the CDR3 is 13 residues. V lost 5 bases, J lost 7 bases, and 15 bases lay in between. CDR3 coding DNA: TGCGCCAGCAGTACCGGGACACCCAGTGAGCAGTACTTC. Amino acids: CASSTGTPSEQYF.

V usage is TRBV30 and J usage is TRBJ2-5; D is unresolved. Germline CDR1 is GTSNPN and CDR2 is SVGIG (reference sequence). The CDR3 sequence is 12 residues long. Trimming removed 3 bases from V and 1 base from J, with 6 bases in between. As DNA, the CDR3 is TGTGCCTGGAGCACGGTCCAAGAGACCCAGTACTTC. Translation gives CAWSTVQETQYF. The full variable domain, rest sourced from reference TRBV30 and TRBJ2-5, is SQTIHQWPATLVQPVGSPLSLECTVEGTSNPNLYWYRQAAGRGLQLLFYSVGIGQISSEVPQNLSASRPQDRQFILSSKKLLLSDSGFYLCAWSTVQETQYFGPGTRLLVL.